This entry lists 10 T cell receptor beta chains sequenced from one sample in a study of identical twins. Using its own MiXCR run on the 5' RACE reads, TCRdb lists one record per CDR3 protein. Altogether hundreds of thousands of distinct CDR3 sequences are present, less than 25% being singletons, with the ten largest covering around 4.5%. The sample also formed part of further work on T cells expressing NK-cell markers.

The sample consisted of PBMCs. These TCRs come from a woman aged 18-35 years in good health.

This clonotype was detected many times. The V gene is TRBV20-1, the J gene TRBJ2-1; D tentatively reads TRBD1 or TRBD2 (5 bases each). Germline CDR1 reads DFQATT; CDR2 reads SNEGSKA (reference sequence). The V gene lost 3 bases and the J gene lost 4 bases, with 19 bases spanning the gap. The CDR3 runs 16 residues. The CDR3 DNA follows: TGCAGTGCTAGGGCATCCGGGGCGGATCTTTACAATGAGCAGTTCTTC. Translating it yields CSARASGADLYNEQFF.

The gene calls are TRBV9 and TRBJ1-4; no reliable D call. Trimming pared 0 bases from V and 0 bases from J, leaving 9 bases between. Germline V gene sequence: CDR1 SGDLS, CDR2 YYNGEE. The CDR3 is made up of 16 amino acids. The CDR3 DNA reads TGTGCCAGCAGCGTAGGTCGGGGTGCAACTAATGAAAAACTGTTTTTT. This sequence encodes CASSVGRGATNEKLFF.

V usage is TRBV20-1 and J usage is TRBJ2-5, with TRBD2 identical over 7 bases. Germline trimming cut 3 bases from V and 1 base from J; bases unmatched to any gene: 5. The germline CDR1 and CDR2 sequences are DFQATT and SNEGSKA (reference sequence). The CDR3 contains 14 residues. CDR3 DNA sequence: TGCAGTGCTAGGGGGACTATTCCCCAAGAGACCCAGTACTTC. This codes for CSARGTIPQETQYF.

This rearrangement joins TRBV3-1 to TRBJ1-5; D is possibly TRBD1 (5 bases). Trimming removed 3 bases from V and 12 bases from J, with 15 bases in between. The length of the CDR3 is 13 residues. CDR1 is LGHDT and CDR2 is YNNKEL in the germline V gene (reference sequence). This chain's CDR3 is CASSQTQGANQHF. The CDR3 nucleotides read TGTGCCAGCAGCCAGACCCAGGGAGCAAACCAGCATTTT.

The chain recombines TRBV15 with TRBJ2-3; 7 nucleotides align to TRBD2. Per germline, CDR1 LNHNV and CDR2 YYDKDF (reference sequence). The CDR3 length is 17 residues. J was trimmed by 3 bases and V by 0 bases; bases with no gene match: 9. The chain's CDR3 is CATSRDLTGGGTDTQYF. The DNA for the CDR3 is TGTGCCACCAGCAGAGACCTGACGGGCGGGGGAACAGATACGCAGTATTTT.

The V call is TRBV6-2 or TRBV6-3, the J call TRBJ2-5; maybe TRBD2 (6 bases). The germline V and J ends were trimmed by 6 bases and 5 bases, with 16 bases remaining between them. This CDR3 is built from 14 residues. Germline values: CDR1 MNHEY, CDR2 SVGEGT. CDR3 nucleotides: TGTGCCAGCAGACCATATCTAGCGCCCGAGACCCAGTACTTC. This encodes CASRPYLAPETQYF.

CDR3 residues: CATSDPRDTDEQFF. The CDR3 DNA sequence: TGTGCCACCAGTGATCCTCGGGACACCGATGAGCAGTTCTTC. The chain carries TRBV24-1 and TRBJ2-1, with a weak D call TRBD1 (6 bases). Trimming cost V 3 bases and J 8 bases, with 13 bases left between them. CDR1 and CDR2 from the germline V gene are KGHDR and SFDVKD. This CDR3 has 14 amino acids.

This clonotype was counted ten times or more. V gene TRBV7-2 combines with J gene TRBJ2-3, with D unresolved. V was pared by 5 bases and J by 6 bases, with 18 bases between. Germline CDR1 SGHTA, CDR2 FQGNSA. The CDR3 covers 15 residues. DNA of the CDR3: TGTGCCAGCAGCCCCCCCGGGCGCCACCTGGATACGCAGTATTTT. This translates into CASSPPGRHLDTQYF.

The gene calls are TRBV10-3 and TRBJ1-1; D unclear. V gave up 3 bases and J gave up 1 base, with 6 bases separating them. Germline CDR1 and CDR2: ENHRY and SYGVKD. The CDR3 length is 13 residues. The CDR3 is CAISEAGNTEAFF. The CDR3 nucleotides are TGTGCCATCAGTGAAGCAGGGAACACTGAAGCTTTCTTT.

The chain carries TRBV20-1 and TRBJ1-5, with unresolved D. CDR3 length: 15 amino acids. CDR1 DFQATT and CDR2 SNEGSKA come from the germline V gene (reference sequence). The ends were cut back, 5 bases at V and 0 bases at J, with 14 bases in the middle. CDR3 sequence reads: CSAARLGHSNQPQHF. CDR3 in DNA: TGCAGTGCTGCCCGTCTAGGGCATAGCAATCAGCCCCAGCATTTT.